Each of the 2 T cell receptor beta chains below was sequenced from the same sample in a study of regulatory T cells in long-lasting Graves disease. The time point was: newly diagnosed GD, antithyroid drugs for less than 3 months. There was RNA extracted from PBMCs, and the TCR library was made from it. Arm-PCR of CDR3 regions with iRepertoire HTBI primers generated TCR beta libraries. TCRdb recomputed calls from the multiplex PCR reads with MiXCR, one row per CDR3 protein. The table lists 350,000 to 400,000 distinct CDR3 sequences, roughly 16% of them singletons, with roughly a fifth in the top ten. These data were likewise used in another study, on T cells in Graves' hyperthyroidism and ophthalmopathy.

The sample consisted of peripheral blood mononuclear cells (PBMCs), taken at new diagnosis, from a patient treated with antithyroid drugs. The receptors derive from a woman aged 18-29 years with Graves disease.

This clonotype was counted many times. CDR3 region: CATILYRGTEAFF. The DNA for the CDR3 is TGTGCCACCATCCTTTACAGGGGCACTGAAGCTTTCTTT. This chain uses TRBV2 with TRBJ1-1, with 7 bases that match TRBD1. Germline-derived CDR1 and CDR2 are SNHLY and FYNNEI. Trimming at V came to 10 bases and at J to 4 bases, leaving 9 bases not matched to a gene. The CDR3 runs 13 residues.

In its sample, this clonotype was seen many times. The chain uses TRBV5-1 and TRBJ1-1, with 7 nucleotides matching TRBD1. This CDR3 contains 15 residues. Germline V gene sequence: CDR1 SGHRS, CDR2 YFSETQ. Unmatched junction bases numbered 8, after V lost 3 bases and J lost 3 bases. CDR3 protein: CASSSTGNVDTEAFF. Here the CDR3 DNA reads TGCGCCAGCAGCTCGACAGGGAACGTTGACACTGAAGCTTTCTTT.